This is a list of T cell receptor beta chains from one sample in a study of T cells in Graves' hyperthyroidism and ophthalmopathy. Via MiXCR, TCRdb re-called the multiplex PCR reads, giving one row per CDR3 protein. This table holds about 400,000 distinct CDR3 sequences, under 15% found once. What was sequenced was blood. These receptors were taken from a woman aged 30 to 39 with Graves' hyperthyroidism. Each CDR3 is given without its conserved first and last residue. Each record gives: V gene, clone size, CDR3 length, J gene, CDR3 protein. The size field is filled for only some rows; it gives once, few, many or a size class.

V: TRBV28; size: few; length: 16; J: TRBJ2-5; CDR3: ASSPWKQGQRGGETQY
V: TRBV9; size: .; length: 13; J: TRBJ1-2; CDR3: ASSVVGAGGYGYT
V: TRBV10-3; size: few; length: 12; J: TRBJ2-1; CDR3: AISESDTYNEQF
V: TRBV24-1; size: .; length: 17; J: TRBJ2-1; CDR3: ATSDPTGGGPYTYNEQF
V: TRBV28; size: many; length: 14; J: TRBJ1-5; CDR3: ASSPPGQMSNQPQH
V: TRBV5-1; size: many; length: 12; J: TRBJ1-5; CDR3: ASSLDGGPQPQH
V: TRBV20-1; size: .; length: 12; J: TRBJ2-5; CDR3: SVRTGREYETQY
V: TRBV20-1; size: .; length: 12; J: TRBJ1-3; CDR3: SASHRGAGNTIY
V: TRBV30; size: many; length: 10; J: TRBJ1-2; CDR3: AWSLPSHGYT
V: TRBV27; size: .; length: 13; J: TRBJ2-2; CDR3: ASSFGLGTTGELF
V: TRBV5-1; size: few; length: 15; J: TRBJ1-4; CDR3: ASSLSPGQGANEKLF
V: TRBV20-1; size: .; length: 13; J: TRBJ1-4; CDR3: SASVVGTVYEKLF
V: TRBV9; size: many; length: 13; J: TRBJ1-2; CDR3: ASSVGVLANYGYT
V: TRBV28; size: .; length: 13; J: TRBJ1-2; CDR3: ASRPGQGGHYGYT
V: TRBV28; size: many; length: 11; J: TRBJ2-2; CDR3: ATEVLNTGELF
V: TRBV12-3/TRBV12-4; size: many; length: 12; J: TRBJ2-1; CDR3: ASSSRTRLNEQF
V: TRBV20-1; size: many; length: 11; J: TRBJ1-5; CDR3: SMKDGSNQPQH
V: TRBV3-1; size: few; length: 12; J: TRBJ1-5; CDR3: ASSAGDSNQPQH
V: TRBV28; size: many; length: 11; J: TRBJ1-2; CDR3: ASSSGGSYGYT
V: TRBV2; size: many; length: 16; J: TRBJ2-6; CDR3: ASRPGTGMGSGANVLT
V: TRBV6-1; size: once; length: 11; J: .; CDR3: ASSRTGSNEQY
V: TRBV10-3; size: once; length: 10; J: TRBJ2-3; CDR3: AISNTADTQY
V: TRBV10-1; size: many; length: 12; J: TRBJ1-1; CDR3: ASSGQGPSTEAF
V: TRBV9; size: .; length: 14; J: TRBJ2-3; CDR3: ASSALANAGTDTQY
V: TRBV24-1; size: .; length: 16; J: TRBJ2-2; CDR3: AASDLVWGSLDTGELF
V: TRBV12-5; size: .; length: 12; J: TRBJ1-2; CDR3: ASGASGAPGGYT
V: TRBV28; size: many; length: 12; J: TRBJ1-2; CDR3: RTGGAEANYGYT
V: TRBV20-1; size: many; length: 13; J: TRBJ2-7; CDR3: SARGLADRAYEQY
V: TRBV5-1; size: .; length: 13; J: TRBJ1-6; CDR3: ASSTRTGGGSPLH
V: TRBV29-1; size: few; length: 14; J: TRBJ2-6; CDR3: SVAGTGGAGANVLT
V: TRBV19; size: .; length: 11; J: TRBJ2-7; CDR3: ASSIAGPGEQY
V: TRBV29-1; size: few; length: 10; J: TRBJ2-2; CDR3: SVGGGTGELF
V: TRBV30; size: many; length: 13; J: TRBJ1-6; CDR3: AWGQGISYNSPLH
V: TRBV20-1; size: .; length: 11; J: TRBJ1-5; CDR3: SASGTVNQPQH
V: TRBV28; size: many; length: 10; J: TRBJ2-3; CDR3: ASTAYLDTQY
V: TRBV28; size: few; length: 13; J: TRBJ1-4; CDR3: ASSLLGRGREKLF
V: TRBV30; size: .; length: 13; J: TRBJ1-5; CDR3: AWSAGTGYDQPQH
V: TRBV3-1; size: many; length: 17; J: TRBJ2-1; CDR3: ASSPHRGGLAGDRGEQF
V: TRBV11-1; size: many; length: 14; J: TRBJ2-5; CDR3: ASSLVGASPRETQY